Given below is one TCR beta chain in context. What it binds is not known. The template was RNA from unsorted bulk tissue. More than 3 cm separated this lung sample from the edge of the tumor. Donors were chemotherapy-naive, newly diagnosed lung cancer surgical patients in China, August–late 2014. From germline, CDR1 is MNHEY and CDR2 SVGAGI. This CDR3 contains 16 residues. The ends lost 0 bases at V and 7 bases at J; junction bases unmatched: 9. This record comes from a study of tumor and adjacent non-tumor tissue in lung cancer. Study-wide context: Patients were aged about 30 to 76, 9 to 10 men and 5 women, stage I to III.

Points from the study as a whole: Tumor repertoires had a smaller top 100 clone share than normal lung. Significantly higher TCR diversity was found in tumor than normal lung.

A modified ARM-PCR protocol with three rounds of nested PCR amplified TCRbeta. TCRdb re-analysed the multiplex PCR reads in MiXCR, keeping a single row per CDR3 protein. In the table there are some 80,000 distinct CDR3 sequences, over 65% of which are singletons. The origin of this receptor is a man in his sixties or seventies with non-small cell lung cancer. Sequenced: distant non-tumor lung tissue. This rearrangement joins TRBV6-5 to TRBJ1-2; TRBD1 aligns across 9 bases. The CDR3 sequence: CASSYSGTGQMGGYTF. The CDR3 nucleotides read TGTGCCAGCAGTTACTCCGGGACAGGGCAGATGGGTGGCTACACCTTC.